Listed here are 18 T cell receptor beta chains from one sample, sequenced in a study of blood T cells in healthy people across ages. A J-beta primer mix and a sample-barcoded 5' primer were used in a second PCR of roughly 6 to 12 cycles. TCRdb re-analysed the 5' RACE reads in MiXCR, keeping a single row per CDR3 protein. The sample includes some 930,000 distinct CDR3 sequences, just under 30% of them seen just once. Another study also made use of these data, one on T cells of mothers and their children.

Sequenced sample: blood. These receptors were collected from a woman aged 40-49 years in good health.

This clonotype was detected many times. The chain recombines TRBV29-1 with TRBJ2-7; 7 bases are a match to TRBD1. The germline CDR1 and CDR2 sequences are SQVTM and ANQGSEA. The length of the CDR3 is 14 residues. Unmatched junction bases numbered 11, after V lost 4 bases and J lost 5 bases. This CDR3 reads CSVAGQLGRDEQYF. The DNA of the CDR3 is TGCAGCGTTGCGGGACAGTTAGGCAGGGACGAGCAGTACTTC.

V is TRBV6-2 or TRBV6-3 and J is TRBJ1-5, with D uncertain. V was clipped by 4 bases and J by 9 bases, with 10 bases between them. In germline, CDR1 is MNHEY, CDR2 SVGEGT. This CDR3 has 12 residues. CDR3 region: CASSLITGPQHF. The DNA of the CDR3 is TGTGCCAGCAGTTTGATTACGGGGCCCCAGCATTTT.

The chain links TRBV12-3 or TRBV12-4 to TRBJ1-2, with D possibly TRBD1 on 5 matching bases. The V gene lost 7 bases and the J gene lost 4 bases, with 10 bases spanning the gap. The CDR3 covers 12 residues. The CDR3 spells CASIRGTYGYTF. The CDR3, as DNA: TGTGCCAGCATAAGGGGAACCTATGGCTACACCTTC.

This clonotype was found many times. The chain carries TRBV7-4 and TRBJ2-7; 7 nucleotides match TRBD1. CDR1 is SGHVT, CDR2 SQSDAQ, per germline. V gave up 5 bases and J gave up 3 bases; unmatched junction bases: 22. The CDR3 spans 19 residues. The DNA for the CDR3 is TGTGCCAGCAGCCGACACCCCTTACCTTTGGGACAGTTAATCTACGAGCAGTACTTC. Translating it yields CASSRHPLPLGQLIYEQYF.

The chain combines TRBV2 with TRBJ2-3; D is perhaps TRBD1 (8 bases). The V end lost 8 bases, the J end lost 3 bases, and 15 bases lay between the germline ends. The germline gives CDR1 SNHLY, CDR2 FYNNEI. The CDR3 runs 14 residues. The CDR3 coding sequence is TGTGCCAGCTCCAGGGGGCGGGGGACAGATACGCAGTATTTT. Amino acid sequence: CASSRGRGTDTQYF.

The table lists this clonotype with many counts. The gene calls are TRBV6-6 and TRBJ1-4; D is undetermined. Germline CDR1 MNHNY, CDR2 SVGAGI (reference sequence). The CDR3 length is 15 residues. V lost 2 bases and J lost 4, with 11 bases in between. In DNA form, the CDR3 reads TGTGCCAGCAGTTACGTTGGACCGAGTAATGAAAAACTGTTTTTT. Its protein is CASSYVGPSNEKLFF.

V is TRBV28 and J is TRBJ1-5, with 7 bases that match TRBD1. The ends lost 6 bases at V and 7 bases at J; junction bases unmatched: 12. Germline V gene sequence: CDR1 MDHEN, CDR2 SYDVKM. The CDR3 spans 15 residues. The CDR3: CASSTTGVGGQPQHF. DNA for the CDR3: TGTGCCAGCAGCACTACAGGGGTGGGGGGACAGCCCCAGCATTTT.

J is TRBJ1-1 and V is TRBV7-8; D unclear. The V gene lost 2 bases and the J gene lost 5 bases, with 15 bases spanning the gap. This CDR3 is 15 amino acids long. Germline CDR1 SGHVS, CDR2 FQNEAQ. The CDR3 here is CASSLLEDPETEAFF. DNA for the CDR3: TGTGCCAGCAGCTTATTAGAGGATCCAGAGACTGAAGCTTTCTTT.

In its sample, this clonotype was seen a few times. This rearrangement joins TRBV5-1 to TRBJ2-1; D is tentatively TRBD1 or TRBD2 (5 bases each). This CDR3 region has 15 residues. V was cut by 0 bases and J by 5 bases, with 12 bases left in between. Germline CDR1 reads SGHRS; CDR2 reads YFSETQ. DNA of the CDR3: TGCGCCAGCAGCTTGGCCGGGGCTCAGGACAATGAGCAGTTCTTC. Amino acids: CASSLAGAQDNEQFF. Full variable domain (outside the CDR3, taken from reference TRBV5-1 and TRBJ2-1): KAGVTQTPRYLIKTRGQQVTLSCSPISGHRSVSWYQQTPGQGLQFLFEYFSETQRNKGNFPGRFSGRQFSNSRSEMNVSTLELGDSALYLCASSLAGAQDNEQFFGPGTRLTVL.

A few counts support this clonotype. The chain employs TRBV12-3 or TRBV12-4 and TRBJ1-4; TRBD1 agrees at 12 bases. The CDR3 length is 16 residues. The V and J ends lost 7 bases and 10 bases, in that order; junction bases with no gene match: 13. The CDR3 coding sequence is TGTGCCAGCACTAATCTCACCGGGACAGGGGGCGGAAAACTGTTTTTT. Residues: CASTNLTGTGGGKLFF.

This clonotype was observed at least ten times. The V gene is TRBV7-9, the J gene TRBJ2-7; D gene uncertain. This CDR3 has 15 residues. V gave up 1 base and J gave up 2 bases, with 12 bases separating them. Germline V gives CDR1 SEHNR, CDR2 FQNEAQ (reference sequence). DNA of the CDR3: TGTGCCAGCAGCTTAGGCATAGGCCCTCCCTACGAGCAGTACTTC. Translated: CASSLGIGPPYEQYF.

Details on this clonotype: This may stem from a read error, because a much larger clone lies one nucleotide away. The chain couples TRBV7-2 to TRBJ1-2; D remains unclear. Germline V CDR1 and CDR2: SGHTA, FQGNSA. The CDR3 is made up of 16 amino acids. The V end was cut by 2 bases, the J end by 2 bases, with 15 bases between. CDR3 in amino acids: CTSSLRWEYNNYGYTF. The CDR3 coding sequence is TGTACCAGCAGCTTACGATGGGAATACAACAACTATGGCTACACCTTC. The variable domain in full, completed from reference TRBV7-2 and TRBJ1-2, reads GAGVSQSPSNKVTEKGKDVELRCDPISGHTALYWYRQSLGQGLEFLIYFQGNSAPDKSGLPSDRFSAERTGGSVSTLTIQRTQQEDSAVYLCTSSLRWEYNNYGYTFGSGTRLTVV.

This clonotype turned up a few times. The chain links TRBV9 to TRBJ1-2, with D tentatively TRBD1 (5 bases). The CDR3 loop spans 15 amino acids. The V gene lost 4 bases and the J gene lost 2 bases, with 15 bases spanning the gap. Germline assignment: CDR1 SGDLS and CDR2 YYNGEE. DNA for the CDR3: TGTGCCAGCAGCCCCGACCCGACAGACAACTATGGCTACACCTTC. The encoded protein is CASSPDPTDNYGYTF.

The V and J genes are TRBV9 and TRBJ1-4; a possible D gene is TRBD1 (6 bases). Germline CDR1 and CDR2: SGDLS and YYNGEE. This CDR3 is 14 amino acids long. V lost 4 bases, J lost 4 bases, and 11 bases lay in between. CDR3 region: CASSFGQNNEKLFF. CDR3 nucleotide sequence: TGTGCCAGCAGCTTCGGACAGAATAATGAAAAACTGTTTTTT.

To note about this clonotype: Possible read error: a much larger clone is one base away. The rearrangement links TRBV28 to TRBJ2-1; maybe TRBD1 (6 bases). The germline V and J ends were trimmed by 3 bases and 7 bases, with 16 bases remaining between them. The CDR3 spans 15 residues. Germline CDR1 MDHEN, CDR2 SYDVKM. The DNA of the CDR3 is TGTGCCAGCAGTTTGGATAACAGGGCAGTAAATGAGCAGTTCTTC. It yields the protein CASSLDNRAVNEQFF.

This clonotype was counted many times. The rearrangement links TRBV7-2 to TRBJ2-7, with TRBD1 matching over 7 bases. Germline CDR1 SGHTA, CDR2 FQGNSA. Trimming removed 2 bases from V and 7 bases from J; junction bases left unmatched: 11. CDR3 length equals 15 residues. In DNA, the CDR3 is TGTGCCAGCAGCTTAACCGGGACAGCCCTCGGAGAGCAGTACTTC. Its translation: CASSLTGTALGEQYF.

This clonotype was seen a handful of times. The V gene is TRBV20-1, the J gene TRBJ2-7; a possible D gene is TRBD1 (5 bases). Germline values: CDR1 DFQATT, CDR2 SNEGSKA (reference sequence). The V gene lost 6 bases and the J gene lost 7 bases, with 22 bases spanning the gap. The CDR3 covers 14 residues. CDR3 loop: CSAITWRQNNEQYF. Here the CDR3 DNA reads TGCAGTGCAATTACGTGGCGACAGAATAATGAGCAGTACTTC.

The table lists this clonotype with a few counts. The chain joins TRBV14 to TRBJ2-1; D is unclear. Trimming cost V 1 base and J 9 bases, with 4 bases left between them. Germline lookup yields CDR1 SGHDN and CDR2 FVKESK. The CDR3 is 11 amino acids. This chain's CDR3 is CASSQGPEQFF. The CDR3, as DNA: TGTGCCAGCAGCCAAGGACCTGAGCAGTTCTTC. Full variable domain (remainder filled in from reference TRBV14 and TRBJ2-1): EAGVTQFPSHSVIEKGQTVTLRCDPISGHDNLYWYRRVMGKEIKFLLHFVKESKQDESGMPNNRFLAERTGGTYSTLKVQPAELEDSGVYFCASSQGPEQFFGPGTRLTVL.